The T cell receptor beta chain described here comes from a study of cytomegalovirus exposure and HLA in healthy donors. Study background: The Caucasian-associated ancestry cluster contained around four fifths of the 300 to 450 genotyped donors.

Study-level results: According to a later analysis, most TCR beta chains associated with CMV appeared HLA-restricted.

This clone appeared once. Its matching antigen is unknown. The PCR made use of 60 Vbeta and 13 Jbeta primers. Generated by immunoSEQ multiplex PCR, the TCRdb table keeps only in-frame clones and is missing some. The sample lists about 200,000 clones; 65% to 85% were seen once. CDR3 length: 14 amino acids. Germline CDR1 reads GTSNPN; CDR2 reads SVGIG (reference sequence). The rearrangement joins TRBV30 to TRBJ2-5, with TRBD1 matching 10 bases. The DNA matches TRBJ2-7 better at its end, which makes the J call doubtful. This clonotype was sampled from a young woman in good health and CMV-seronegative. Sequenced material: PBMCs. The chain's CDR3 is CAWSPGQGAYEQYF. The CDR3, as DNA: TGTGCCTGGAGTCCTGGACAGGGGGCCTACGAGCAGTACTTC.